A single sample is the source of the 15 T cell receptor beta chains below, sequenced in a study of blood T cell repertoires in COVID-19 (dated by TCRdb to 2018 to 2021). The library was obtained by the immunoSEQ multiplex PCR assay. The table was pulled from immuneACCESS by TCRdb, which kept in-frame rearrangements only. Such tables lose some clones; where checked, under half of the loss comes from unresolved V genes, and the rest has no known cause. The sample contains over 250,000 clones, around 89% of them found a single time. Just under 9% of the sample goes to the ten largest clones. Source material: PBMCs or T cells enriched from blood (not recorded which). The receptor set was obtained from a man aged 35 to 55 who had recovered from COVID-19.

The V gene is TRBV11-2, the J gene TRBJ2-7, with D tentatively TRBD1 (6 bases). Trimming shortened V by 5 bases and J by 3 bases, and 14 bases separated the two germline ends. This CDR3 has 14 residues. Looked up from germline, CDR1 is SGHAT and CDR2 is FQNNGV. CDR3 in amino acids: CASSPVGAYYEQYF. The CDR3 DNA is TGTGCCAGCAGCCCAGTGGGGGCTTACTACGAGCAGTACTTC.

The sample holds one count of this clone. The CDR3 region has the DNA TGTGCCAGCAGCTTTTTACAGGGTGGACACGAGCAGTACTTC. Protein: CASSFLQGGHEQYF. This chain connects TRBV7-6 to TRBJ2-7, with D possibly being TRBD1 (6 bases). The V end was cut by 3 bases, the J end by 5 bases, with 14 bases between. The length of the CDR3 is 14 residues. The germline CDR1 and CDR2 sequences are SGHVS and FNYEAQ.

The V and J genes are TRBV7-7 and TRBJ2-3; D is undetermined. V was clipped by 5 bases and J by 4 bases, with 10 bases between them. The CDR3 has 13 residues. Germline values: CDR1 SSHAT, CDR2 FNYEAQ (reference sequence). The chain's CDR3 is CASSPGFSDTQYF. Here the CDR3 DNA reads TGTGCCAGCAGCCCCGGGTTTTCAGATACGCAGTATTTT.

V gene TRBV6-5 combines with J gene TRBJ1-2; weak D call: TRBD1 (5 bases). The CDR3 runs to 13 residues. Germline CDR1 is MNHEY and CDR2 is SVGAGI. V was pared by 0 bases and J by 7 bases, with 9 bases between. The CDR3, as DNA: TGTGCCAGCAGTTACTCCCAGGGTAGTGGCTACACCTTC. Its translation is CASSYSQGSGYTF.

This chain uses TRBV24-1 with TRBJ2-1; D gene ambiguous. Germline V gene data show CDR1 as KGHDR and CDR2 as SFDVKD. V was cut by 7 bases and J by 7 bases, with 13 bases left in between. This CDR3 region has 13 residues. For the CDR3, the DNA is TGTGCCACCAGGGCCAGTTCCTCGAATGAGCAGTTCTTC. Translation: CATRASSSNEQFF.

The V and J genes are TRBV9 and TRBJ2-3; 9 bases are shared with TRBD2. The germline V gene encodes CDR1 SGDLS and CDR2 YYNGEE. The length of the CDR3 is 19 residues. Trimming at V came to 3 bases and at J to 5 bases, leaving 19 bases not matched to a gene. As DNA, the CDR3 is TGTGCCAGCAGCGAGTCGATAGCGGGAGCGAAGTTCCGGGTAGATACGCAGTATTTT. Amino acid sequence: CASSESIAGAKFRVDTQYF. The full variable domain, in which reference TRBV9 and TRBJ2-3 provide the parts outside the CDR3, is DSGVTQTPKHLITATGQRVTLRCSPRSGDLSVYWYQQSLDQGLQFLIQYYNGEERAKGNILERFSAQQFPDLHSELNLSSLELGDSALYFCASSESIAGAKFRVDTQYFGPGTRLTVL.

The gene calls are TRBV7-3 and TRBJ1-1; D gene uncertain. Trimming took off 0 bases at V and 7 bases at J, with 15 bases between the two ends. Per germline, CDR1 SGHTA and CDR2 FQGTGA. The CDR3 totals 15 residues. CDR3 region: CASSLTAQDSNEAFF. In nucleotides, the CDR3 is TGTGCCAGCAGCTTAACTGCCCAGGATAGTAATGAAGCTTTCTTT.

V and J are TRBV10-3 and TRBJ2-7; TRBD2 matches at 14 bases. This CDR3 region has 17 residues. CDR1 and CDR2 from the germline V gene are ENHRY and SYGVKD. Trimming removed 2 bases from V and 3 bases from J; junction bases left unmatched: 6. The CDR3 reads CAISEGGTSGSLYEQYF. CDR3 in DNA: TGTGCCATCAGTGAGGGGGGGACTAGCGGGAGTCTCTACGAGCAGTACTTC.

Written as DNA, the CDR3 is TGTGCCAGCAGCTTGGGACAGACTAATGAAAAACTGTTTTTT. It is translated as CASSLGQTNEKLFF. This rearrangement joins TRBV5-5 to TRBJ1-4, with TRBD1 as a possible D gene (5 bases). Germline CDR1 is SGHKS and CDR2 is YYEKEE (reference sequence). The CDR3 has 14 residues. With 0 bases removed from V and 2 bases from J, the gap between germline ends came to 5 bases.

The CDR3 DNA sequence: TGTGCCAGCAGTCCGACCGGGACAGTCTATGGCTACACCTTC. It is translated as CASSPTGTVYGYTF. V usage is TRBV2 and J usage is TRBJ1-2; 7 positions agree with TRBD1. V was clipped by 5 bases and J by 4 bases; unmatched bases: 7. CDR1 is SNHLY and CDR2 is FYNNEI in the germline V gene. The CDR3 consists of 14 residues.

The chain joins TRBV14 to TRBJ2-2, with 8 bases aligning to TRBD1. The germline V gene has CDR1 SGHDN and CDR2 FVKESK. The CDR3 has 18 amino acids. V shed 0 bases, J shed 3 bases, and the junction held 9 bases outside the gene matches. CDR3 DNA sequence: TGTGCCAGCAGCCAAGATTTTGGCAGGGGGCGATACACCGGGGAGCTGTTTTTT. Protein product: CASSQDFGRGRYTGELFF. Complete variable domain (other parts from reference TRBV14 and TRBJ2-2): EAGVTQFPSHSVIEKGQTVTLRCDPISGHDNLYWYRRVMGKEIKFLLHFVKESKQDESGMPNNRFLAERTGGTYSTLKVQPAELEDSGVYFCASSQDFGRGRYTGELFFGEGSRLTVL.

The chain recombines TRBV4-3 with TRBJ1-6, with D tentatively TRBD1 (6 bases). Germline CDR1 reads LGHNA; CDR2 reads YSLEER. V dropped 3 bases and J dropped 10 bases, with 19 bases sitting between them. The CDR3 extends over 16 amino acids. CDR3 sequence reads: CASSQRTGQSGSPLHF. CDR3 DNA: TGCGCCAGCAGCCAGAGAACAGGGCAATCTGGCTCACCCCTCCACTTT.

This clone was recorded only once. CDR3 loop: CASGSRAGTGVYEQYF. CDR3 bases: TGTGCCAGCGGATCGAGGGCCGGGACAGGGGTCTACGAGCAGTACTTC. V usage is TRBV27 and J usage is TRBJ2-7; 10 bases map to TRBD1. The CDR3 loop spans 16 amino acids. With V trimmed by 8 bases and J by 3 bases, 13 bases remained unmatched. Germline lookup yields CDR1 MNHEY and CDR2 SMNVEV (reference sequence).

This rearrangement joins TRBV6-1 to TRBJ1-2; TRBD1 matches at 12 bases. The J segment lost 3 bases and the V segment lost 4 bases, leaving 9 bases of the junction unmatched. This CDR3 spans 17 amino acids. Germline-derived CDR1 and CDR2 are MNHNS and SASEGT. The CDR3 spells CASSVTPGTGGHYGYTF. The CDR3 DNA is TGTGCCAGCAGTGTAACTCCCGGGACAGGGGGCCACTATGGCTACACCTTC.

This clone is a singleton in its sample. The rearrangement joins TRBV19 to TRBJ2-6; 8 positions agree with TRBD1. After removal of 2 bases from V and 4 bases from J, the junction contained 13 bases not matched to a gene. Per the germline V gene, CDR1 is LNHDA and CDR2 is SQIVND (reference sequence). This CDR3 region has 19 residues. CDR3 sequence reads: CASSITPGQGVAGANVLTF. CDR3 DNA sequence: TGTGCCAGTAGTATAACCCCCGGACAGGGTGTTGCCGGGGCCAACGTCCTGACTTTC.